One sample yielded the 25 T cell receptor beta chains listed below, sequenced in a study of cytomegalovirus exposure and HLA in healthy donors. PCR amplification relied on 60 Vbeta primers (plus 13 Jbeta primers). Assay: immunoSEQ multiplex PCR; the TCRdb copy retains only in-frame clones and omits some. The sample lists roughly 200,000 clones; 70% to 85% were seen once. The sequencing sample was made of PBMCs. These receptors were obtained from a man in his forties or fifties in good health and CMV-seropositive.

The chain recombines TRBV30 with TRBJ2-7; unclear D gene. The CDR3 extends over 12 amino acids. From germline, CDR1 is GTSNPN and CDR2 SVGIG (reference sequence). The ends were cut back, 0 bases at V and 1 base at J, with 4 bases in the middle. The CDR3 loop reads CAWSVLSYEQYF. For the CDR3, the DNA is TGTGCCTGGAGTGTATTATCCTACGAGCAGTACTTC.

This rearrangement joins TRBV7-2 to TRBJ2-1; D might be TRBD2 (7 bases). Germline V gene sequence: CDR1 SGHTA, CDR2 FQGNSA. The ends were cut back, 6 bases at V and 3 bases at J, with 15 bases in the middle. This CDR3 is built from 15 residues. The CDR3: CASREGGGLYNEQFF. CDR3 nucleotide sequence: TGTGCCAGCAGGGAGGGCGGGGGCCTCTACAATGAGCAGTTCTTC.

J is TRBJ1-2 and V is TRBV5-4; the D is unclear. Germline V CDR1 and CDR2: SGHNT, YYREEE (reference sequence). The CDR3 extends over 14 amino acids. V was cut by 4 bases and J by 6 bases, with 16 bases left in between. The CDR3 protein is CASSPVTSFDGYTF. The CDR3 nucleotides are TGTGCCAGCAGCCCTGTCACGAGCTTCGATGGCTACACCTTC. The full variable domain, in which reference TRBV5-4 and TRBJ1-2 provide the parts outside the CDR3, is ETGVTQSPTHLIKTRGQQVTLRCSSQSGHNTVSWYQQALGQGPQFIFQYYREEENGRGNFPPRFSGLQFPNYSSELNVNALELDDSALYLCASSPVTSFDGYTFGSGTRLTVV.

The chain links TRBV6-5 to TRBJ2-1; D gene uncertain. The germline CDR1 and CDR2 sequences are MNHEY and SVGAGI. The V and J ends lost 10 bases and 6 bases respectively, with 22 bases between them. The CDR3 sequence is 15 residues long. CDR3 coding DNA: TGTGCCACCATGCGCGACCCCTGGAGTAGCAATGAGCAGTTCTTC. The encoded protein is CATMRDPWSSNEQFF.

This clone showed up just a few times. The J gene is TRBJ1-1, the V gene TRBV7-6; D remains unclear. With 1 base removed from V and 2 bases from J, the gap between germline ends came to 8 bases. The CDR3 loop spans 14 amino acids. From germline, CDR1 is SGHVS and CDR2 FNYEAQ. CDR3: CASSLGPGNTEAFF. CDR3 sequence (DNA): TGTGCCAGCAGCTTAGGGCCGGGTAACACTGAAGCTTTCTTT.

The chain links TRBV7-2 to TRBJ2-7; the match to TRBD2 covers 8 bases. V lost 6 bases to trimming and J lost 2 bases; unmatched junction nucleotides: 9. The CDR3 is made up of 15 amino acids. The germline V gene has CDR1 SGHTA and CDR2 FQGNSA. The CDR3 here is CASRVAPSGPYEQYF. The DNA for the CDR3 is TGTGCCAGCAGAGTGGCTCCTAGCGGGCCCTACGAGCAGTACTTC.

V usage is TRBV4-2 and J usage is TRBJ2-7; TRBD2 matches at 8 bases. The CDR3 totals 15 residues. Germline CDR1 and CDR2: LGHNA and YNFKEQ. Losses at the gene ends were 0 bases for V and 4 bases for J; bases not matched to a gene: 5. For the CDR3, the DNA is TGTGCCAGCAGCCAAGAATCCGCTAGCGGGTACGAGCAGTACTTC. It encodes CASSQESASGYEQYF.

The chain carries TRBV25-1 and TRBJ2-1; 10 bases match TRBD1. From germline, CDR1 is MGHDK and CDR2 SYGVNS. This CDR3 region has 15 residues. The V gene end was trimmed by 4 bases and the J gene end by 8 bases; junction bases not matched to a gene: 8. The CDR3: CASSAGTGASYEQFF. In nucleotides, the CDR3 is TGTGCCAGCAGTGCCGGGACAGGGGCAAGTTATGAGCAGTTCTTC.

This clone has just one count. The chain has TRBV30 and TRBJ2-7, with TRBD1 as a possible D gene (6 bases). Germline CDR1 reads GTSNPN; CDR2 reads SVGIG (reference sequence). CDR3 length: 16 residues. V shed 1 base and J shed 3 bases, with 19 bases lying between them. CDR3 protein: CAWSAAHFRGFYEQYF. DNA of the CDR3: TGTGCCTGGAGTGCTGCCCACTTCAGGGGTTTCTACGAGCAGTACTTC.

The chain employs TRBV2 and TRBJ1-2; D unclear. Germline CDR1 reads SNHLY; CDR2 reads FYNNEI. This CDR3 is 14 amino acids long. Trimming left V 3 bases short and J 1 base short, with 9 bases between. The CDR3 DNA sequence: TGTGCCAGCAGTGATAGTCGGTTTAACTATGGCTACACCTTC. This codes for CASSDSRFNYGYTF.

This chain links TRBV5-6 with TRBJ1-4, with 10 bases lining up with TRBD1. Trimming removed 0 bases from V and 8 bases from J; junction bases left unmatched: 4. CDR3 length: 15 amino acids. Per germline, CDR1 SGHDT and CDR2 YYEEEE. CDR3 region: CASSLGDRGREKLFF. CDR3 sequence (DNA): TGTGCCAGCAGCTTGGGTGACAGGGGGCGAGAAAAACTGTTTTTT.

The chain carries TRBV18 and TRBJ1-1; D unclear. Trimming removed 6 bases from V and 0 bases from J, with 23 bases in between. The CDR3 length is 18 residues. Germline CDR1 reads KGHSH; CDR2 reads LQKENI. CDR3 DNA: TGTGCCAGCTCCCAGACGGAGGCCCTTTTAATCATGAACACTGAAGCTTTCTTT. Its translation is CASSQTEALLIMNTEAFF. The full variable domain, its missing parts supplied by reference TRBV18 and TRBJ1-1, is NAGVMQNPRHLVRRRGQEARLRCSPMKGHSHVYWYRQLPEEGLKFMVYLQKENIIDESGMPKERFSAEFPKEGPSILRIQQVVRGDSAAYFCASSQTEALLIMNTEAFFGQGTRLTVV.

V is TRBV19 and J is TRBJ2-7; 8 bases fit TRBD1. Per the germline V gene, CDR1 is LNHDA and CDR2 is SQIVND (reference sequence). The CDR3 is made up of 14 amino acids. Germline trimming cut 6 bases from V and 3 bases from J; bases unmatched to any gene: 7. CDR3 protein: CASSQDRADYEQYF. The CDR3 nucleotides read TGTGCCAGTAGCCAGGACAGGGCGGACTACGAGCAGTACTTC. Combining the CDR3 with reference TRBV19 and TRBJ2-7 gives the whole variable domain DGGITQSPKYLFRKEGQNVTLSCEQNLNHDAMYWYRQDPGQGLRLIYYSQIVNDFQKGDIAEGYSVSREKKESFPLTVTSAQKNPTAFYLCASSQDRADYEQYFGPGTRLTVT.

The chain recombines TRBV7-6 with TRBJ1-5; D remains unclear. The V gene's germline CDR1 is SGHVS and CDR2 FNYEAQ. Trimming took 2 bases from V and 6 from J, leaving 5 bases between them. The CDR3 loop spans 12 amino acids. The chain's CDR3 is CASSLPSQPQHF. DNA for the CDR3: TGTGCCAGCAGCTTACCGAGTCAGCCCCAGCATTTT.

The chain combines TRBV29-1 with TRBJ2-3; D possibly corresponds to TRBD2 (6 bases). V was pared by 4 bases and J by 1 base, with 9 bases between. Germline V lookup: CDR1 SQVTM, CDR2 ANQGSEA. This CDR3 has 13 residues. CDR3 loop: CSVAGDGTDTQYF. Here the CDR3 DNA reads TGCAGCGTTGCGGGGGACGGCACAGATACGCAGTATTTT.

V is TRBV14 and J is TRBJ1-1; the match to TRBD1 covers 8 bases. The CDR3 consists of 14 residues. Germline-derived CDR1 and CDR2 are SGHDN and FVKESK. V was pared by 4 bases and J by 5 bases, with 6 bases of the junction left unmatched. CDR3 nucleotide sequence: TGTGCCAGCAGCCGAACGACAGGGGAGACTGAAGCTTTCTTT. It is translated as CASSRTTGETEAFF.

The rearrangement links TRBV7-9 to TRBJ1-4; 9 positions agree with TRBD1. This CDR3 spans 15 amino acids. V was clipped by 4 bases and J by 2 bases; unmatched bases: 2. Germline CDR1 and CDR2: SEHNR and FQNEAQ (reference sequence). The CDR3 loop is CASSSGTGTNEKLFF. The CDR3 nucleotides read TGTGCCAGCAGCTCCGGGACAGGGACTAATGAAAAACTGTTTTTT.

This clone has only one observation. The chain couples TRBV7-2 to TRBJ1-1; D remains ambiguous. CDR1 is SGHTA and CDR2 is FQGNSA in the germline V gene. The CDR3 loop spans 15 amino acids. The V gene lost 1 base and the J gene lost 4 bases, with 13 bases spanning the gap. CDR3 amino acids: CASSLDPSPGTEAFF. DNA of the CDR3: TGTGCCAGCAGCTTAGACCCGTCTCCGGGCACTGAAGCTTTCTTT.

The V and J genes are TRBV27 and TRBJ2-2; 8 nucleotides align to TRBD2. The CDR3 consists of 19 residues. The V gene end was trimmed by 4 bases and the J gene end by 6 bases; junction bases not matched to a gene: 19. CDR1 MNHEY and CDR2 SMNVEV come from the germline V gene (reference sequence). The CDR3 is CASSSSGGAGGFLAGELFF. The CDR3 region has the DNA TGTGCCAGCAGTTCCTCCGGGGGGGCGGGAGGTTTTTTGGCCGGGGAGCTGTTTTTT.

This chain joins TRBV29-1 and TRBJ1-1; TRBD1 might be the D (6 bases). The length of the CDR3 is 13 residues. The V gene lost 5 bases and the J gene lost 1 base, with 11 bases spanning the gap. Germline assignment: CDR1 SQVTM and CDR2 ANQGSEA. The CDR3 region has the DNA TGCAGCGTTTTCGACAGGCCGAACACTGAAGCTTTCTTT. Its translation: CSVFDRPNTEAFF.

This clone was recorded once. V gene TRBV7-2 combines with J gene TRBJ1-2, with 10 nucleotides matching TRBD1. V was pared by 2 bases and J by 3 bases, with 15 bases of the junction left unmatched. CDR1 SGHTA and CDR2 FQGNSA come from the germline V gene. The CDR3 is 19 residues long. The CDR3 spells CASSLMGGTGVGSDYGYTF. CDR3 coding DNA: TGTGCCAGCAGCTTAATGGGGGGGACAGGGGTTGGTAGTGACTATGGCTACACCTTC.

CDR3 amino acids: CASSEWTGGKDTQYF. For the CDR3, the DNA is TGTGCCAGCAGTGAGTGGACAGGGGGAAAAGATACGCAGTATTTT. This rearrangement joins TRBV25-1 to TRBJ2-3; TRBD1 aligns across 10 bases. V shed 3 bases, J shed 5 bases, and the junction held 5 bases outside the gene matches. The length of the CDR3 is 15 residues. Looked up from germline, CDR1 is MGHDK and CDR2 is SYGVNS.

DNA of the CDR3: TGCGCCAGCAGCCGCGGACTAGGTGAAGGTCAAGAGACCCAGTACTTC. Encoded protein: CASSRGLGEGQETQYF. The V and J genes are TRBV4-1 and TRBJ2-5, with 7 bases fitting TRBD2. Germline trimming cut 4 bases from V and 2 bases from J; bases unmatched to any gene: 10. Germline V gene lookup returns CDR1 MGHRA and CDR2 YSYEKL. This CDR3 comprises 16 residues.

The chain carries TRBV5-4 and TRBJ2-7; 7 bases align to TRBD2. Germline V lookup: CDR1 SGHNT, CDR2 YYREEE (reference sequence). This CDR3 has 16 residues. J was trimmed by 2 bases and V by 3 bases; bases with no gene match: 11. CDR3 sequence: CASSWGSGGSAYEQYF. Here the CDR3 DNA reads TGTGCCAGCAGCTGGGGGAGCGGCGGGAGTGCCTACGAGCAGTACTTC.

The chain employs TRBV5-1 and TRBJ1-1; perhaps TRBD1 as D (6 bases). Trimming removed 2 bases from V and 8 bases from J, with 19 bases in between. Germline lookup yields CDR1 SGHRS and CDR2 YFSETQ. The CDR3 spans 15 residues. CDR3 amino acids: CASSFQTGTGFEAFF. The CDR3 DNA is TGCGCCAGCAGCTTCCAGACAGGTACAGGGTTCGAAGCTTTCTTT. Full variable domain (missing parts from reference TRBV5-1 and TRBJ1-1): KAGVTQTPRYLIKTRGQQVTLSCSPISGHRSVSWYQQTPGQGLQFLFEYFSETQRNKGNFPGRFSGRQFSNSRSEMNVSTLELGDSALYLCASSFQTGTGFEAFFGQGTRLTVV.